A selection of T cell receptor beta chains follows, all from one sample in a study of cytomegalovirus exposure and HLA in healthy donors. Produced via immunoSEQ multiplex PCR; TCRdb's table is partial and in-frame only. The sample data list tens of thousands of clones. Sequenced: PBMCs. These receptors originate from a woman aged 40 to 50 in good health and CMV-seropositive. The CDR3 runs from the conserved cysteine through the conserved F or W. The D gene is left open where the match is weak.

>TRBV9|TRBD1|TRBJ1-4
TGTGCCAGCAGCACCCGGGGGGGACAGGGAGATGAAAAACTGTTTTTT
CASSTRGGQGDEKLFF
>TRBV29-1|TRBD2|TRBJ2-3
TGCAGCGTTGAGTCTAGCGGGAGGGATACGCAGTATTTT
CSVESSGRDTQYF
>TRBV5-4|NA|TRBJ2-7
TGTGCCAGCAGCTTGGATCAGGTTGACGAGCAGTACTTC
CASSLDQVDEQYF
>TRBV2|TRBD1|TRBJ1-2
TGTGCCAGCAGTCGACAGGGGAGGGCTGCTAACTATGGCTACACCTTC
CASSRQGRAANYGYTF
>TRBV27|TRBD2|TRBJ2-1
TGTGCCAGCAGTCCCGGGACTAGCGGGAGTAACGAGCAGTTCTTC
CASSPGTSGSNEQFF
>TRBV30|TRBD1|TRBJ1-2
TGTGCCTGGAGTCCCGGGACAGGGGGTTTCTATGGCTACACCTTC
CAWSPGTGGFYGYTF
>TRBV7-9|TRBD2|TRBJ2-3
TGTGCCAGCAGCTTAGTGGGACTAGCAAGAGATACGCAGTATTTT
CASSLVGLARDTQYF
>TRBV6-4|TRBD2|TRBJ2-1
TGTGCCAGCAGTTCTAGCGGGCCATACAATGAGCAGTTCTTC
CASSSSGPYNEQFF
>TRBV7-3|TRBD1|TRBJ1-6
TGTGCCAGCAGCCTCTCCGGGACAGGGTATAATTCACCCCTCCACTTT
CASSLSGTGYNSPLHF
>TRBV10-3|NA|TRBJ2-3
TGTGCCATCAGAGCGACAACGGGGGGCACAGATACGCAGTATTTT
CAIRATTGGTDTQYF
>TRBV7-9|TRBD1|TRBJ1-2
TGTGCCAGCAGCATTGGACAGGGGCTTAACTATGGCTACACCTTC
CASSIGQGLNYGYTF
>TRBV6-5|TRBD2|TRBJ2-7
TGTGCCAGCAGTTACGCGGCGGGAGGGTTCTCCTACGAGCAGTACTTC
CASSYAAGGFSYEQYF
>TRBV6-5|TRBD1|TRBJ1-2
TGTGCCAGCCGGGGGACAGGCTCTAAGGCGGGCTACACCTTC
CASRGTGSKAGYTF
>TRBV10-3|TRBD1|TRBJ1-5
TGTGCCATCGGGACAGGGGATGTCAATCAGCCCCAGCATTTT
CAIGTGDVNQPQHF
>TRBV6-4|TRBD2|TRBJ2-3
TGTGCCAGCAGTGACCAGACTAGCGGGAACACAGATACGCAGTATTTT
CASSDQTSGNTDTQYF
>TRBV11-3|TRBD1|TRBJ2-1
TGTGCCAGCAGCTTGGCAGGACAGGGGGTTAATGAGCAGTTCTTC
CASSLAGQGVNEQFF